This is a list of T cell receptor beta chains from one sample in a study of OX40 agonist ivuxolimab in advanced cancers. Assay used: immunoSEQ multiplex PCR; TCRdb lists only in-frame clones, some missing. The table has just over 80,000 clones, roughly 84% seen once. The material was CD4+ or CD8+ T cells sorted from blood, obtained in a trial of the OX40 agonist ivuxolimab. The receptors here all came from an adult with an advanced solid tumor such as melanoma, head and neck, liver or kidney cancer. CDR3s leave out the opening cysteine and the closing phenylalanine or tryptophan.

TRBJ1-5 | TRBV7-8 | ASSSPRGGRGGNQPQH
TRBJ1-6 | TRBV11-2 | ASSLGGQDNSPLH
TRBJ2-3 | TRBV7-9 | ASSLGLITDTQY
TRBJ1-6 | TRBV28 | ASSSPYNSPLH
TRBJ1-1 | TRBV20-1 | SAPKGAAF
TRBJ2-1 | TRBV15 | ATSRDQDAGGEQF
TRBJ1-5 | TRBV6-5 | ASRNEVGGQPQH
TRBJ2-3 | TRBV21-1 | ASSLKGTGGETDTQY
TRBJ1-6 | TRBV11-2 | ASSSRTRPGALH
TRBJ1-4 | TRBV6-1 | ASSEVYNEKLF
TRBJ1-1 | TRBV29-1 | SVRDGQASEAF
TRBJ1-1 | TRBV10-2 | ASKPGRDTEAF
TRBJ2-3 | TRBV18 | ASSPGGGDTQY
TRBJ2-2 | TRBV7-2 | ASSRGAGELF
TRBJ2-1 | TRBV7-3 | ASSERGIAGGWDNEQF
TRBJ2-7 | TRBV19 | ASRGLAGNSYEQY
TRBJ2-7 | TRBV6-6 | ASSYGGEQY
TRBJ2-3 | TRBV5-4 | ASSPSSGLSTDTQY